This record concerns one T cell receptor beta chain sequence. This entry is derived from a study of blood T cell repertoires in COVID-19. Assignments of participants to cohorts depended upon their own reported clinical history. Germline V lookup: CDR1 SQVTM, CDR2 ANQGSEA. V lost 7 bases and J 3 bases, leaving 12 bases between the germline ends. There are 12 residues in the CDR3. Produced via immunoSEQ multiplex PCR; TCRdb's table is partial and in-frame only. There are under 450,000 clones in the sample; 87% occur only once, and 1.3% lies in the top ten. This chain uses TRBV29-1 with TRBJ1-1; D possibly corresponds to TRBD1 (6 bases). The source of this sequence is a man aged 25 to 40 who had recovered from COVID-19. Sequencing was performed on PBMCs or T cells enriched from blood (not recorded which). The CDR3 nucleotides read TGCAGCGCGCGGACAGAGCACACTGAAGCTTTCTTT. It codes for CSARTEHTEAFF.